This record concerns one T cell receptor beta chain sequence. This entry comes from a study of shared clonotypes between healthy human individuals. Trimming removed 2 bases from V and 4 bases from J; junction bases left unmatched: 7. Germline V lookup: CDR1 WNHNN, CDR2 SYGVQD (reference sequence). The CDR3 runs to 16 residues. TCRdb keeps only in-frame clones here, not all; method: immunoSEQ multiplex PCR. In the table there are millions of clones, about 95% of which are singletons. CD45RO-negative, CCR7-selected cells formed the naive CD8 fraction, which excluded terminally differentiated effector memory CD45RA+ cells.

The chain is built from TRBV10-1 and TRBJ2-7; 11 nucleotides line up with TRBD2. The specimen was naive CD8+ T cells sorted from blood. The sequence was collected from a man between 18 and 35 years old in good health. The CDR3 bases are TGCGCCAGCAGTGAGGATTTAGCGGGGGGGCCGTACGAGCAGTACTTC. Protein product: CASSEDLAGGPYEQYF.